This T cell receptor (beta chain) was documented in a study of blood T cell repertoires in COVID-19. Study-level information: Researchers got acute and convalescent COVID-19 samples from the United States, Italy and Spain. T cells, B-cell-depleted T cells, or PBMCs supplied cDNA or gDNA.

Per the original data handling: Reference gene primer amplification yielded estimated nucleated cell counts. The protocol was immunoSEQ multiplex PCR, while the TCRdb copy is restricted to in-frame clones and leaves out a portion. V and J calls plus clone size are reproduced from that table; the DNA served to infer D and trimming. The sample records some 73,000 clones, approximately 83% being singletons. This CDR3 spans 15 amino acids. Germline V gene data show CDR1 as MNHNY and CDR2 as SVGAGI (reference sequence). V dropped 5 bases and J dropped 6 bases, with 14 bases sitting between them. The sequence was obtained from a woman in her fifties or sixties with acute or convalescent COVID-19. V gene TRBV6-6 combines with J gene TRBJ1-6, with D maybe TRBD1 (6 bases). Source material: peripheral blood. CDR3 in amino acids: CASSETGAANSPLHF. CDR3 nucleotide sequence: TGTGCCAGCAGTGAGACAGGAGCCGCTAATTCACCCCTCCACTTT.